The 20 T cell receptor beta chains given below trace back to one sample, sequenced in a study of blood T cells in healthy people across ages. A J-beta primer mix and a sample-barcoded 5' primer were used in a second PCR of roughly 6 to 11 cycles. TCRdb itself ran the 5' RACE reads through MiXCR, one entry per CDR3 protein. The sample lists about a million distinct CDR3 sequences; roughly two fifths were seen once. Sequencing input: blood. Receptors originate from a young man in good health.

In DNA, the CDR3 is TGCGCCAGCAGCCTGGGGAGCCTCCTAGAGACAGGATACAATGAGCAGTTCTTC. This encodes CASSLGSLLETGYNEQFF. The gene calls are TRBV5-1 and TRBJ2-1, with a tentative D call TRBD1 (6 bases). V was clipped by 4 bases and J by 4 bases, with 24 bases between them. This CDR3 has 18 amino acids. CDR1 and CDR2 from the germline V gene are SGHRS and YFSETQ.

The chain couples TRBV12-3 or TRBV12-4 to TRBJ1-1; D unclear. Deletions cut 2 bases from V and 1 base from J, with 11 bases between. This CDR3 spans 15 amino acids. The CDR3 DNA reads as TGTGCCAGCAGTTTAAGTAGCCTAGGGAACACTGAAGCTTTCTTT. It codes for CASSLSSLGNTEAFF.

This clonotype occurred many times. CDR3 bases: TGCGCCAGCAGCGGCACACCGGGTCCCCAAGAGACCCAGTACTTC. It translates to CASSGTPGPQETQYF. The V and J genes are TRBV5-1 and TRBJ2-5; D is uncertain. The germline gives CDR1 SGHRS, CDR2 YFSETQ. The CDR3 is 15 residues long. Trimming took off 4 bases at V and 1 base at J, with 14 bases between the two ends.

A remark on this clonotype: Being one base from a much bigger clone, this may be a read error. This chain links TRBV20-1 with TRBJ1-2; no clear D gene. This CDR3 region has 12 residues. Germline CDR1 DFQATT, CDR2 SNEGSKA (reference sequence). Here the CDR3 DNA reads TGCAGTGCTAGTCGAGACAACTATGGCTGCACCTTC. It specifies CSASRDNYGCTF.

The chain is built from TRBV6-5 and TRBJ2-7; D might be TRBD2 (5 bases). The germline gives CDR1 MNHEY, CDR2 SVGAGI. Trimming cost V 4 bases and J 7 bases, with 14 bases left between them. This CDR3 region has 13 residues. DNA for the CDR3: TGTGCCAGCAGTTCGGGGAGCTACAATGAGCAGTACTTC. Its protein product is CASSSGSYNEQYF.

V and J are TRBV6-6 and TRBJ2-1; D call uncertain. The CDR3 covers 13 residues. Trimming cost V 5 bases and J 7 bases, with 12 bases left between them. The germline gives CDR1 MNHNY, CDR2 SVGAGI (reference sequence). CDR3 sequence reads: CASSDVPLNEQFF. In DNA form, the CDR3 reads TGTGCCAGCAGTGACGTCCCCCTTAATGAGCAGTTCTTC.

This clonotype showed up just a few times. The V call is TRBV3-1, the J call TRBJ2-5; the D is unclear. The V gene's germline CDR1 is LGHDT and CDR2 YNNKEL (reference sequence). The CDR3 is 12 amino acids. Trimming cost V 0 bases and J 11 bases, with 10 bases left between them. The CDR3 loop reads CASSQDRVGQYF. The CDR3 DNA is TGTGCCAGCAGCCAAGATCGGGTTGGGCAGTACTTC.

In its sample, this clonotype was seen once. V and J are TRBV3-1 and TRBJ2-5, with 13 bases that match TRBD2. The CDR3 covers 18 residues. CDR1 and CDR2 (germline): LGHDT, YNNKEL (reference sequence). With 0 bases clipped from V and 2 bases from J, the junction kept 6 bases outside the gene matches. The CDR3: CASSQDLRLAGGQETQYF. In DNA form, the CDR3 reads TGTGCCAGCAGCCAAGATTTAAGACTAGCGGGGGGACAAGAGACCCAGTACTTC.

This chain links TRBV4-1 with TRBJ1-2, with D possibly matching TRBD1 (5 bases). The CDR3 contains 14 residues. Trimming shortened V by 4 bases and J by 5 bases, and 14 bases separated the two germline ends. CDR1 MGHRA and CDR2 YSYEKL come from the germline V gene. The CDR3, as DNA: TGCGCCAGCAGCCCTGCGCACAGGAATTATGGCTACACCTTC. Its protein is CASSPAHRNYGYTF.

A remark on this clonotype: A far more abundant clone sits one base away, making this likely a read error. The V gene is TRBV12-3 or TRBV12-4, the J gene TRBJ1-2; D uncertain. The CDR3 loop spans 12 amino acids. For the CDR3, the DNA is TGTGCCGGCAGTCAAACTAACTATGGCTACACCTTC. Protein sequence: CAGSQTNYGYTF.

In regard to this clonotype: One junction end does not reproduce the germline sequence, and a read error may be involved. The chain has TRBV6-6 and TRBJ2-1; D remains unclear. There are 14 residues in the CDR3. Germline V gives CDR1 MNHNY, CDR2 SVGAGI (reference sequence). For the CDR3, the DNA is TGTGCCAGCAGTCCGCCTGGAAAATCCAATGGGCAGTTCTTC. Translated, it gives CASSPPGKSNGQFF.

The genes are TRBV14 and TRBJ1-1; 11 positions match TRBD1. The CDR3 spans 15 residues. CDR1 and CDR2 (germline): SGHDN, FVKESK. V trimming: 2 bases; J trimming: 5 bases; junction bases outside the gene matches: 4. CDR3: CASSQWTGGGTEAFF. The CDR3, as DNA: TGTGCCAGCAGCCAATGGACAGGGGGCGGGACTGAAGCTTTCTTT.

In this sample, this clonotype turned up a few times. CDR3 nucleotides: TGCGCCAGCAGCCAAGATTTGGCGTCGGACAGGGGGCAGACAGATACGCAGTATTTT. Its translation is CASSQDLASDRGQTDTQYF. The chain couples TRBV4-3 to TRBJ2-3; 11 bases are shared with TRBD1. The CDR3 extends over 19 amino acids. The ends lost 0 bases at V and 3 bases at J; junction bases unmatched: 11. Germline V gene data show CDR1 as LGHNA and CDR2 as YSLEER.

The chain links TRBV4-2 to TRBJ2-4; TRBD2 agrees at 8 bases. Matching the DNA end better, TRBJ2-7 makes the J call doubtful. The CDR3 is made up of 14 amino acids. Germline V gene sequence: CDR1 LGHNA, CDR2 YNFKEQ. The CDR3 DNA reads TGTGCCAGCAGCCAAGCCCAGCGGGGGTACGAGCAGTACTTC. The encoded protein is CASSQAQRGYEQYF.

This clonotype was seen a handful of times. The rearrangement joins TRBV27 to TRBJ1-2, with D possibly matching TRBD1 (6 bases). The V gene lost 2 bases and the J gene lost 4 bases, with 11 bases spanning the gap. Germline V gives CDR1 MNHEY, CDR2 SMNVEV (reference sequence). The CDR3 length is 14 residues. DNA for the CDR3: TGTGCCAGCAGTTTAAACAGGGAAAGCTATGGCTACACCTTC. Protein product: CASSLNRESYGYTF.

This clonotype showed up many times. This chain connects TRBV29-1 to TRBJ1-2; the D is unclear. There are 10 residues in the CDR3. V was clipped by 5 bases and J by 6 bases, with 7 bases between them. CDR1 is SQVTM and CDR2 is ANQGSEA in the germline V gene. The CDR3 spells CSVQTDGYTF. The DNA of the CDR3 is TGCAGCGTTCAGACGGATGGCTACACCTTC. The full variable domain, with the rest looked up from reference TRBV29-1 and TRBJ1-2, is SAVISQKPSRDICQRGTSLTIQCQVDSQVTMMFWYRQQPGQSLTLIATANQGSEATYESGFVIDKFPISRPNLTFSTLTVSNMSPEDSSIYLCSVQTDGYTFGSGTRLTVV.

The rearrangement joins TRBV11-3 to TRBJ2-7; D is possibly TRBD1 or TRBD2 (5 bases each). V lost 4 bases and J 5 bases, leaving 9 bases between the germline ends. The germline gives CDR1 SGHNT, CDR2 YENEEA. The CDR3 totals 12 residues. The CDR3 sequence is CASSWGTDEQYF. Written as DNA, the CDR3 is TGTGCCAGCAGCTGGGGGACGGACGAGCAGTACTTC.

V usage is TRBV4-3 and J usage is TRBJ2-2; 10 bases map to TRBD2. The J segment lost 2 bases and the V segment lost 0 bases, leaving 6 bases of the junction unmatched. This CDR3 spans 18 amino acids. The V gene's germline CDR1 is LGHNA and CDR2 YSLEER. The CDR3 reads CASSQEYTSGANTGELFF. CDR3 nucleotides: TGCGCCAGCAGCCAAGAGTATACTAGCGGGGCCAACACCGGGGAGCTGTTTTTT.

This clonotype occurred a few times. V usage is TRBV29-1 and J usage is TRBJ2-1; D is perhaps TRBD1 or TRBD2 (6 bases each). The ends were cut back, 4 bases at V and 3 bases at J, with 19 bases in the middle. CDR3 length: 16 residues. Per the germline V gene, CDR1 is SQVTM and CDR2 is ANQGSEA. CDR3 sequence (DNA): TGCAGCGTTGTTTACCAATTACAGGGAGGCTACAATGAGCAGTTCTTC. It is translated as CSVVYQLQGGYNEQFF.

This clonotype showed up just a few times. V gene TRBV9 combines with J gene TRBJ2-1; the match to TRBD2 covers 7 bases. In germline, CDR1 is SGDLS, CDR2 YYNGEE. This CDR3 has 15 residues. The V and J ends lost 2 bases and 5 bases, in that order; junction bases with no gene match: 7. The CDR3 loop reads CASSVRGLGHNEQFF. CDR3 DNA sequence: TGTGCCAGCAGCGTCCGCGGACTAGGTCACAATGAGCAGTTCTTC.